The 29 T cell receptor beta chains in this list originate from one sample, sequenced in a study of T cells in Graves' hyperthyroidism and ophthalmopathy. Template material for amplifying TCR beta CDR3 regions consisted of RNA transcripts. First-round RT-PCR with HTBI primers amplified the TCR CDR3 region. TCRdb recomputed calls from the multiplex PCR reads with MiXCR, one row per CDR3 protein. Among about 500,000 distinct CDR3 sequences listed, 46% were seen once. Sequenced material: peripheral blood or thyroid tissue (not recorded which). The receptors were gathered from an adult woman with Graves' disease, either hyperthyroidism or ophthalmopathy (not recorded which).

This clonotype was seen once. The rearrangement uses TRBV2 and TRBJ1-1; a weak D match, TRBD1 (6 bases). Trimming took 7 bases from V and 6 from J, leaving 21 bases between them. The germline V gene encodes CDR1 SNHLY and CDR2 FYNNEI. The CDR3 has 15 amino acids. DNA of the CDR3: TGTGCCAGCAAGAGGGACAAGACTGGTGCGGCTGAAGCTTTCTTT. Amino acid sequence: CASKRDKTGAAEAFF. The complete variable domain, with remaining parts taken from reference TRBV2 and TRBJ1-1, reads EPEVTQTPSHQVTQMGQEVILRCVPISNHLYFYWYRQILGQKVEFLVSFYNNEISEKSEIFDDQFSVERPDGSNFTLKIRSTKLEDSAMYFCASKRDKTGAAEAFFGQGTRLTVV.

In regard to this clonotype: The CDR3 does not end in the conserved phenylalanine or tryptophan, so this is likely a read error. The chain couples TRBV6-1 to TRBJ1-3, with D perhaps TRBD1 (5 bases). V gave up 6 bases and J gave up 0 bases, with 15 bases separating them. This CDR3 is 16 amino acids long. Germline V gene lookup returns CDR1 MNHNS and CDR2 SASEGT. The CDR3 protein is CASRGQGGDSGNTIYV. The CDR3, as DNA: TGTGCCAGCAGGGGCCAGGGAGGCGACTCTGGAAACACCATATATGTT.

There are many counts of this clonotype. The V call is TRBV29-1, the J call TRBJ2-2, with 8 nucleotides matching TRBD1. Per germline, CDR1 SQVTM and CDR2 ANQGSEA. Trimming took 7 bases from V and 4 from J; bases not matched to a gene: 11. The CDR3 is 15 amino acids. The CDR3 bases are TGCAGCGCCGCTGGGACAGGCCGTATCACCGGGGAGCTGTTTTTT. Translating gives CSAAGTGRITGELFF.

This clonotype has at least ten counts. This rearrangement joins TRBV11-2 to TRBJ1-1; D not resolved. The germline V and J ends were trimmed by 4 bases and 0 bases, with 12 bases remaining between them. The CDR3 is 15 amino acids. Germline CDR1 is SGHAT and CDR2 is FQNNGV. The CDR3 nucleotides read TGTGCCAGCAGCTCACAGAGAAACTTGAACACTGAAGCTTTCTTT. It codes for CASSSQRNLNTEAFF.

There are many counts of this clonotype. The DNA for the CDR3 is TGTGCCAGTAGCTTGACCGGGACGGGCACCGGGGAGCTGTTTTTT. Translated, it gives CASSLTGTGTGELFF. The chain recombines TRBV19 with TRBJ2-2; D tentatively reads TRBD1 or TRBD2 (5 bases each). Germline V lookup: CDR1 LNHDA, CDR2 SQIVND (reference sequence). The germline V and J ends were trimmed by 6 bases and 4 bases, with 15 bases remaining between them. The length of the CDR3 is 15 residues.

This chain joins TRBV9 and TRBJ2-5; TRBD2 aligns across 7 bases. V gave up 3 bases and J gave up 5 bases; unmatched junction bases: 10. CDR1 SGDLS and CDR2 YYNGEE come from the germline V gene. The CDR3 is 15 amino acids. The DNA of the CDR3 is TGTGCCAGCAGCGCGAGGACTAGGGTGGGGGAGACCCAGTACTTC. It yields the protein CASSARTRVGETQYF. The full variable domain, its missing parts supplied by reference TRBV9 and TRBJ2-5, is DSGVTQTPKHLITATGQRVTLRCSPRSGDLSVYWYQQSLDQGLQFLIQYYNGEERAKGNILERFSAQQFPDLHSELNLSSLELGDSALYFCASSARTRVGETQYFGPGTRLLVL.

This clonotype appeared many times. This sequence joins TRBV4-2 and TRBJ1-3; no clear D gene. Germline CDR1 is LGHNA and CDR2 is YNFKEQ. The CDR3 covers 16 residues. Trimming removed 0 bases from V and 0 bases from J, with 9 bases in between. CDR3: CASSQEAGYSGNTIYF. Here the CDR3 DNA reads TGTGCCAGCAGCCAAGAAGCGGGATACTCTGGAAACACCATATATTTT.

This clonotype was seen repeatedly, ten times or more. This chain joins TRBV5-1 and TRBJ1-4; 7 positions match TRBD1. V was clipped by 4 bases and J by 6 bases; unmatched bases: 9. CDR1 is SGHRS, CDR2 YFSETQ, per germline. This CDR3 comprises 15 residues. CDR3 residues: CASSLTRGGDEKLFF. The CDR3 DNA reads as TGCGCCAGCAGCCTGACCAGGGGGGGCGATGAAAAACTGTTTTTT.

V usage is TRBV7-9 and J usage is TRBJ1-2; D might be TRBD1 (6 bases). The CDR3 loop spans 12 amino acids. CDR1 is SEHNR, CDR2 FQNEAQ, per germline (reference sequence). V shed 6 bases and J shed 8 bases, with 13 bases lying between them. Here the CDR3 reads CASSPDRFGYTF. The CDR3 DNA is TGTGCCAGCAGTCCAGACAGGTTCGGCTACACCTTC.

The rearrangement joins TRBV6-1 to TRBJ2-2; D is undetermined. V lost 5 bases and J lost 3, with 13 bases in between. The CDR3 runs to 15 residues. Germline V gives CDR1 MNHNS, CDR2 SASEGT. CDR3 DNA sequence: TGTGCCAGCAGTTACTTAAATTTCCACACCGGGGAGCTGTTTTTT. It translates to CASSYLNFHTGELFF.

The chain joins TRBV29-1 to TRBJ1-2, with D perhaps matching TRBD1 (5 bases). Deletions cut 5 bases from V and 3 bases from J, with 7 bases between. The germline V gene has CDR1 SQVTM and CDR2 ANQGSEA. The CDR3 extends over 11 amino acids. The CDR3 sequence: CSVMGDYGYTF. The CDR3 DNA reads TGCAGCGTTATGGGGGACTATGGCTACACCTTC. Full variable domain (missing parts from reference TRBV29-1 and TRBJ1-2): SAVISQKPSRDICQRGTSLTIQCQVDSQVTMMFWYRQQPGQSLTLIATANQGSEATYESGFVIDKFPISRPNLTFSTLTVSNMSPEDSSIYLCSVMGDYGYTFGSGTRLTVV.

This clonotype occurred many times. In DNA, the CDR3 is TGCGCCAGCAGTCTGGGACTATCCTACGAGCAGTACTTC. Amino acid sequence: CASSLGLSYEQYF. V and J are TRBV10-1 and TRBJ2-7; 7 bases match TRBD2. Germline loops: CDR1 WNHNN, CDR2 SYGVQD (reference sequence). The CDR3 covers 13 residues. J was trimmed by 1 base and V by 5 bases; bases with no gene match: 2.

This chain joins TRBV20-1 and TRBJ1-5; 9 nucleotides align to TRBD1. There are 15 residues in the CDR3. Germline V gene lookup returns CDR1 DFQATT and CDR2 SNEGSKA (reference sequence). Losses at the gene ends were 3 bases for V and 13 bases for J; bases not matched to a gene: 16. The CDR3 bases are TGCAGTGCTAGTACCCTAGGACAGGGGATGAGGGAGCAGCATTTT. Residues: CSASTLGQGMREQHF.

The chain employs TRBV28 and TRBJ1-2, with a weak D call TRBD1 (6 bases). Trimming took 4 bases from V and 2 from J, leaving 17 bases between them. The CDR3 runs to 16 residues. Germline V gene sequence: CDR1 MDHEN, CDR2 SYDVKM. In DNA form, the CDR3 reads TGTGCCAGCAGTTACGATAGTCGGGGGCGAAACTATGGCTACACCTTC. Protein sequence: CASSYDSRGRNYGYTF.

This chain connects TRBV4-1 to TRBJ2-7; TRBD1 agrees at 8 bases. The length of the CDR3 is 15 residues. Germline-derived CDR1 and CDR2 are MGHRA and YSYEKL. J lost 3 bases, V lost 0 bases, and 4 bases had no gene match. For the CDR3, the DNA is TGCGCCAGCAGCCAAGAGGACAGGGCGCGCTACGAGCAGTACTTC. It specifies CASSQEDRARYEQYF.

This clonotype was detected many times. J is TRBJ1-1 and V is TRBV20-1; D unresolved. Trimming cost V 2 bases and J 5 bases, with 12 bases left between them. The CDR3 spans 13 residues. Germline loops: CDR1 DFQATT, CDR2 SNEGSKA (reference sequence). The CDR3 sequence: CSARPPPGTEAFF. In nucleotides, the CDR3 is TGCAGTGCTAGACCCCCTCCGGGGACTGAAGCTTTCTTT.

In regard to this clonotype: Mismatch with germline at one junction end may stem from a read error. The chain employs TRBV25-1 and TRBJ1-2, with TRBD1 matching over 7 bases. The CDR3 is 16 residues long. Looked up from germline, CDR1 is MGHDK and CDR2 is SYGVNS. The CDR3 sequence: CASSGDSEAFNYGYTF. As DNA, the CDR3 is TGTGCCAGTAGTGGGGACAGCGAAGCCTTTAACTATGGCTACACCTTC.

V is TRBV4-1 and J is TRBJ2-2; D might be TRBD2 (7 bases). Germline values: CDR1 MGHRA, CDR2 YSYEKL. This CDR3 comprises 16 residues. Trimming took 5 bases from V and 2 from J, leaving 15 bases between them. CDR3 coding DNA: TGCGCCAGCAGCGCAAGGGGGGGGGGCAACACCGGGGAGCTGTTTTTT. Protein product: CASSARGGGNTGELFF.

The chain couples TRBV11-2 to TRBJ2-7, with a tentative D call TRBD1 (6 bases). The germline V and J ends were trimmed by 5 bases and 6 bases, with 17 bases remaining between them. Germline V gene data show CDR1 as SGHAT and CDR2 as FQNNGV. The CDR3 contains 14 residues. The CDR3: CASSNPRGMREQYF. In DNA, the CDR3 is TGTGCCAGCAGCAACCCAAGGGGGATGCGCGAGCAGTACTTC.

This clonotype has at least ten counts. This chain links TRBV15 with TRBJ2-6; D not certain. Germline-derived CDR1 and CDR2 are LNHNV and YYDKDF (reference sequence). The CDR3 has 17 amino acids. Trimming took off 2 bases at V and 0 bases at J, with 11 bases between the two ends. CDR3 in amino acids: CATSRSLVGSGANVLTF. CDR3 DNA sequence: TGTGCCACCAGCAGATCCTTGGTCGGCTCTGGGGCCAACGTCCTGACTTTC.

In DNA form, the CDR3 reads TGTGCCAGCAGTGCCGGGACAGGACGAGAAAAACTGTTTTTT. Protein product: CASSAGTGREKLFF. The chain carries TRBV2 and TRBJ1-4; TRBD1 matches 8 bases. V trimming: 4 bases; J trimming: 8 bases; junction bases outside the gene matches: 6. CDR3 size: 14 residues. CDR1 is SNHLY and CDR2 is FYNNEI in the germline V gene.

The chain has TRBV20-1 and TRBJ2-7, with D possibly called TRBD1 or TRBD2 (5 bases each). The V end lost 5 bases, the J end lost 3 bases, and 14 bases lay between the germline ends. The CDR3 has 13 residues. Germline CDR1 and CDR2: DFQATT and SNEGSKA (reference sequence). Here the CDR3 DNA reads TGCAGTGCTCCGGGACCAGAATTCTACGAGCAGTACTTC. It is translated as CSAPGPEFYEQYF.

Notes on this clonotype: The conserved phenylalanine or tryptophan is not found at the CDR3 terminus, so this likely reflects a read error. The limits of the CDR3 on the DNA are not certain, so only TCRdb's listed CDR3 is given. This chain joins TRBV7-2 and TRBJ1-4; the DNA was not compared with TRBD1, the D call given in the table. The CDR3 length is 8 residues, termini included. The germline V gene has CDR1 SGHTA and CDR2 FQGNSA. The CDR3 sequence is CASNRQGL.

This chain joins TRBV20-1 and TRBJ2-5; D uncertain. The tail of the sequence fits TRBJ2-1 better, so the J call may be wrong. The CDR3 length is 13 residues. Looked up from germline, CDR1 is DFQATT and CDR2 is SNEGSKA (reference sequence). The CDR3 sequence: CSAHGGRLNEQFF. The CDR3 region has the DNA TGCAGTGCACATGGTGGCAGGCTAAATGAGCAGTTCTTC.

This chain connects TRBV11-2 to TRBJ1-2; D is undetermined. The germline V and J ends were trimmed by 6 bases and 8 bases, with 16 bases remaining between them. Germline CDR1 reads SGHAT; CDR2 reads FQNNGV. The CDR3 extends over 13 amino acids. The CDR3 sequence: CASSATSHRGYTF. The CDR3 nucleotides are TGTGCCAGCAGTGCTACGTCCCACAGAGGCTACACCTTC.

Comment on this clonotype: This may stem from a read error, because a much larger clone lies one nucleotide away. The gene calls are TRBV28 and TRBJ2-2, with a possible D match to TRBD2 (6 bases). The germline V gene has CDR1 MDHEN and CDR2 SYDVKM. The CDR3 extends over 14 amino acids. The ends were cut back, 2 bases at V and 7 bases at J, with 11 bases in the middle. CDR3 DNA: TGTGCCAGCAGTTTAAGGGGAGGAGGCGGGGAGCTGTTTTTT. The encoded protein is CASSLRGGGGELFF.

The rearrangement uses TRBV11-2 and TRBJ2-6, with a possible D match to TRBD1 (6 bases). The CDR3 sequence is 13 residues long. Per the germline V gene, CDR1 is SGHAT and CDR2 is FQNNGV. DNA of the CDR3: TGTGCGAGTAACAGGGCTGGGGCCAACGTCCTGACTTTC. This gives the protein CASNRAGANVLTF.

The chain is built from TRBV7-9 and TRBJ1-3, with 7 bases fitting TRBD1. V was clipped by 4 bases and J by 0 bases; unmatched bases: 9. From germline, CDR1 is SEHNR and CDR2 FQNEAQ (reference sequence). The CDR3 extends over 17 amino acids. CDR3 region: CASSSRDSEPSGNTIYF. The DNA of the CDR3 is TGTGCCAGCAGCTCCCGGGACAGTGAACCCTCTGGAAACACCATATATTTT.

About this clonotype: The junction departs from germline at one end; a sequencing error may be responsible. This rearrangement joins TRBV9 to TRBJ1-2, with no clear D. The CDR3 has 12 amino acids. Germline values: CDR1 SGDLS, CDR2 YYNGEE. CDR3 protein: CASSSSGFQLNF. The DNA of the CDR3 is TGTGCCAGCAGCTCTTCGGGTTTCCAGTTAAATTTC.